The 18 T cell receptor beta chains given below trace back to one sample, sequenced in a study of blood T cell repertoires in COVID-19. Profiled with immunoSEQ multiplex PCR; TCRdb holds only in-frame clones, not every one. The data show around 80,000 clones, more than 80% seen once. Source material: peripheral blood. Receptor source: a woman older than 75 with acute or convalescent COVID-19.

V gene TRBV9 combines with J gene TRBJ2-5; possible D gene TRBD2, 6 bases. Germline lookup yields CDR1 SGDLS and CDR2 YYNGEE. V was clipped by 4 bases and J by 4 bases, with 11 bases between them. The CDR3 extends over 13 amino acids. The CDR3 sequence: CASSTPGVETQYF. CDR3 nucleotide sequence: TGTGCCAGCAGCACCCCGGGGGTAGAGACCCAGTACTTC.

The V call is TRBV6-5, the J call TRBJ2-7; D remains ambiguous. The CDR3 runs to 14 residues. Trimming cost V 2 bases and J 3 bases, with 11 bases left between them. The germline V gene has CDR1 MNHEY and CDR2 SVGAGI. The CDR3 loop is CASSYLGGDYEQYF. In DNA, the CDR3 is TGTGCCAGCAGTTACCTCGGCGGAGACTACGAGCAGTACTTC.

CDR3 DNA: TGTGCCAGCGTCGGGGAAGAGACCCAGTACTTC. Its protein product is CASVGEETQYF. V and J are TRBV6-5 and TRBJ2-5, with a tentative D call TRBD2 (5 bases). CDR1 is MNHEY and CDR2 is SVGAGI in the germline V gene. This CDR3 spans 11 amino acids. V lost 8 bases and J lost 3, with 7 bases in between.

This clone showed up just once. This sequence joins TRBV7-9 and TRBJ2-3; 10 bases line up with TRBD1. The CDR3 runs 16 residues. The V gene end was trimmed by 1 base and the J gene end by 8 bases; junction bases not matched to a gene: 9. Germline CDR1 and CDR2: SEHNR and FQNEAQ (reference sequence). CDR3 amino acids: CASSLGGQGFIGTQYF. Written as DNA, the CDR3 is TGTGCCAGCAGCTTAGGGGGACAGGGGTTTATTGGTACGCAGTATTTT.

This clone was observed a single time. This chain joins TRBV14 and TRBJ1-1, with 7 positions matching TRBD1. Germline lookup yields CDR1 SGHDN and CDR2 FVKESK. The junction had 9 bases not matched to a gene; V was cut back by 0 bases and J by 5 bases. The CDR3 runs to 16 residues. CDR3 region: CASSQEGQGGRTEAFF. In DNA, the CDR3 is TGTGCCAGCAGCCAAGAAGGTCAGGGGGGAAGGACTGAAGCTTTCTTT.

This clone was seen a few times. V usage is TRBV10-2 and J usage is TRBJ2-4; D may be TRBD1 (5 bases). Trimming removed 5 bases at V and 0 bases at J, with 17 bases between. Per germline, CDR1 WSHSY and CDR2 SAAADI. The CDR3 length is 17 residues. CDR3 region: CASSFFTGLIAKNIQYF. As DNA, the CDR3 is TGCGCCAGCAGTTTTTTCACAGGTTTAATAGCCAAAAACATTCAGTACTTC.

The V and J genes are TRBV2 and TRBJ2-5; the D is unclear. Per germline, CDR1 SNHLY and CDR2 FYNNEI. The CDR3 extends over 13 amino acids. V lost 4 bases and J lost 1, with 7 bases in between. The chain's CDR3 is CASSAQVQETQYF. The CDR3 coding sequence is TGTGCCAGCAGTGCTCAGGTCCAAGAGACCCAGTACTTC.

The chain links TRBV29-1 to TRBJ1-1; 7 bases line up with TRBD1. The CDR3 is 12 amino acids. Germline loops: CDR1 SQVTM, CDR2 ANQGSEA. V shed 6 bases, J shed 0 bases, and the junction held 1 base outside the gene matches. CDR3 residues: CSVGQMNTEAFF. Here the CDR3 DNA reads TGCAGCGTGGGACAGATGAACACTGAAGCTTTCTTT.

The chain couples TRBV3-1 (or the pseudogene TRBV3-2) to TRBJ2-7; the match to TRBD2 covers 10 bases. CDR1 and CDR2 from the germline V gene are LGHDT and YNNKEL (reference sequence). V lost 4 bases and J lost 2; bases outside the gene matches: 5. The CDR3 has 15 amino acids. CDR3 sequence reads: CASSLLAGAAYEQYF. The CDR3 DNA is TGTGCCAGCAGCCTCCTAGCGGGGGCGGCCTACGAGCAGTACTTC.

The chain combines TRBV6-5 with TRBJ1-1, with D uncertain. Germline V gene sequence: CDR1 MNHEY, CDR2 SVGAGI. This CDR3 is 14 amino acids long. Trimming pared 0 bases from V and 8 bases from J, leaving 13 bases between. CDR3 residues: CASSYSMAGSEAFF. As DNA, the CDR3 is TGTGCCAGCAGTTACTCGATGGCGGGGTCAGAAGCTTTCTTT.

V is TRBV11-2 and J is TRBJ2-1; D remains ambiguous. The CDR3 covers 14 residues. The germline CDR1 and CDR2 sequences are SGHAT and FQNNGV. V lost 1 base, J lost 7 bases, and 11 bases lay in between. DNA for the CDR3: TGTGCCAGCAGCTTAGCATCTAGGTGGAATGAGCAGTTCTTC. Amino acids: CASSLASRWNEQFF.

This clone has more than one count but fewer than ten. V is TRBV28 and J is TRBJ2-2, with D perhaps TRBD1 (5 bases). CDR1 is MDHEN, CDR2 SYDVKM, per germline. The CDR3 is 17 residues long. The ends were cut back, 3 bases at V and 9 bases at J, with 23 bases in the middle. CDR3 DNA sequence: TGTGCCAGCAGTTTGGGTAGGGGTGGACCAATTGGCCGGGAGCTGTTTTTT. Encoded protein: CASSLGRGGPIGRELFF.

V usage is TRBV10-1 and J usage is TRBJ1-2, with TRBD1 matching over 7 bases. V shed 5 bases and J 5 bases; nucleotides not matched to a gene: 8. CDR3 length: 14 residues. In germline, CDR1 is WNHNN, CDR2 SYGVQD (reference sequence). CDR3 amino acids: CASSPDRSSYGYTF. CDR3 sequence (DNA): TGCGCCAGCAGTCCGGACAGGAGCAGTTATGGCTACACCTTC.

V gene TRBV15 combines with J gene TRBJ2-2; TRBD1 matches 10 bases. Germline assignment: CDR1 LNHNV and CDR2 YYDKDF (reference sequence). The CDR3 covers 20 residues. V trimming: 1 base; J trimming: 4 bases; junction bases outside the gene matches: 15. The CDR3 DNA reads TGTGCCACCAGCAGAGGAAGAAGACAGGGGGCCGCCCTGAGCACCGGGGAGCTGTTTTTT. Protein sequence: CATSRGRRQGAALSTGELFF.

J is TRBJ1-1 and V is TRBV5-1; D possibly corresponds to TRBD1 (6 bases). The CDR3 length is 16 residues. The V and J ends lost 2 bases and 0 bases respectively, with 14 bases between them. Germline-derived CDR1 and CDR2 are SGHRS and YFSETQ. The DNA of the CDR3 is TGCGCCAGCAGCTTTATAACAGGGACTATGAACACTGAAGCTTTCTTT. Its translation is CASSFITGTMNTEAFF.

This sequence joins TRBV24-1 and TRBJ1-1, with a tentative D call TRBD1 (5 bases). The germline V and J ends were trimmed by 3 bases and 8 bases, with 12 bases remaining between them. CDR1 is KGHDR, CDR2 SFDVKD, per germline. The CDR3 extends over 13 amino acids. CDR3: CATSDAGRGEAFF. The CDR3 DNA is TGTGCCACCAGTGATGCAGGGAGGGGAGAAGCTTTCTTT.

The CDR3 reads CASKSQIYGYTF. CDR3 coding DNA: TGTGCCAGCAAATCACAGATCTATGGCTACACCTTC. The chain is built from TRBV28 and TRBJ1-2; D gene ambiguous. The V end lost 7 bases, the J end lost 4 bases, and 10 bases lay between the germline ends. The CDR3 has 12 amino acids. Germline CDR1 reads MDHEN; CDR2 reads SYDVKM.

The V gene is TRBV24-1, the J gene TRBJ2-1; TRBD2 matches at 9 bases. This CDR3 comprises 16 residues. With V trimmed by 3 bases and J by 4 bases, 6 bases remained unmatched. Looked up from germline, CDR1 is KGHDR and CDR2 is SFDVKD. The CDR3 loop is CATSDIGSGGYNEQFF. CDR3 nucleotides: TGTGCCACCAGTGATATAGGGAGCGGGGGGTACAATGAGCAGTTCTTC.